This TCR beta chain was documented in a study of post-analysis software for immune sequencing data. General study points: Controls had lower frequencies than patients of a few TRBV segments, which included TRBV5-6, TRBV5-1 and TRBV20-1.

Incorporated into the TCR beta cDNA libraries were unique molecular identifiers, which served to reduce PCR and sequencing biases. A single record per CDR3 protein comes from TCRdb applying MiXCR to the PCR reads. The sample includes hundreds of thousands of distinct CDR3 sequences, around 64% of them seen just once. As for this clonotype: Its specificity is unknown. Its ends do not fully match the called genes, so a read error is possible.

Germline assignment: CDR1 SGHDT and CDR2 YYEEEE. This CDR3 has 16 residues. The specimen was blood. This chain connects TRBV5-6 to TRBJ2-3; 8 bases match TRBD1. This receptor was identified in a girl aged 2 to 10 with multiple sclerosis. CDR3 loop: CASTLQGDPSTDAQYF. The CDR3 region has the DNA TGTGCCAGCACCCTACAGGGGGATCCTAGCACAGATGCGCAGTATTTT.